This entry lists 21 T cell receptor beta chains sequenced from one sample in a study of blood T cell repertoires in COVID-19. Clones were sequenced by immunoSEQ multiplex PCR, and TCRdb holds only the in-frame ones, with some missing. The table shows roughly 130,000 clones, with approximately 83% occurring only once. Sequencing was performed on peripheral blood. These TCRs come from a man aged 35 to 55 with active or convalescent COVID-19.

The V and J genes are TRBV28 and TRBJ2-2; tentative D call: TRBD1 (5 bases). Germline V gene data show CDR1 as MDHEN and CDR2 as SYDVKM. V lost 4 bases to trimming and J lost 4 bases, with 25 bases between them. This CDR3 is 19 amino acids long. The chain's CDR3 is CASSYFGRVGDSGTGELFF. CDR3 nucleotide sequence: TGTGCCAGCAGTTATTTCGGCAGGGTAGGGGATTCCGGCACCGGGGAGCTGTTTTTT.

The J gene is TRBJ1-1, the V gene TRBV3-1 (or the pseudogene TRBV3-2); D not resolved. V was clipped by 1 base and J by 3 bases, with 9 bases between them. Germline CDR1 reads LGHDT; CDR2 reads YNNKEL (reference sequence). CDR3 length: 14 residues. DNA for the CDR3: TGTGCCAGCAGCCAAGCGCTGGGAGACACTGAAGCTTTCTTT. Its translation: CASSQALGDTEAFF.

This chain uses TRBV7-3 with TRBJ2-7; no definite D call. CDR1 and CDR2 from the germline V gene are SGHTA and FQGTGA. The CDR3 extends over 14 amino acids. V was pared by 2 bases and J by 5 bases, with 13 bases between. CDR3 region: CASSLAYSPNEQYF. As DNA, the CDR3 is TGTGCCAGCAGCTTAGCGTACAGTCCCAACGAGCAGTACTTC.

The chain joins TRBV10-1 to TRBJ2-5; D is perhaps TRBD2 (7 bases). The CDR3 extends over 15 amino acids. The V and J ends lost 6 bases and 2 bases respectively, with 16 bases between them. The germline V gene has CDR1 WNHNN and CDR2 SYGVQD (reference sequence). The DNA of the CDR3 is TGCGCCAGCAGCAAGGGGGGGCCAAATCAAGAGACCCAGTACTTC. This translates into CASSKGGPNQETQYF.

V gene TRBV27 combines with J gene TRBJ2-1, with 10 bases identical to TRBD2. The V and J ends lost 6 bases and 7 bases, in that order; junction bases with no gene match: 3. Germline lookup yields CDR1 MNHEY and CDR2 SMNVEV (reference sequence). The CDR3 length is 13 residues. The CDR3 protein is CASRAGGRNEQFF. CDR3 bases: TGTGCCAGCAGAGCGGGGGGGAGGAATGAGCAGTTCTTC.

The chain joins TRBV7-8 to TRBJ1-5, with D maybe TRBD1 (6 bases). The V end lost 1 base, the J end lost 2 bases, and 12 bases lay between the germline ends. Germline V lookup: CDR1 SGHVS, CDR2 FQNEAQ. The CDR3 is made up of 16 amino acids. The CDR3 sequence: CASSLVGGTGNQPQHF. The CDR3 DNA reads TGTGCCAGCAGCTTAGTAGGGGGTACCGGCAATCAGCCCCAGCATTTT.

This rearrangement joins TRBV19 to TRBJ1-2; D might be TRBD1 (6 bases). The germline V and J ends were trimmed by 2 bases and 4 bases, with 14 bases remaining between them. This CDR3 has 15 amino acids. Germline lookup yields CDR1 LNHDA and CDR2 SQIVND (reference sequence). In DNA, the CDR3 is TGTGCCAGTAGTATACCCTCCGGGACACTCTATGGCTACACCTTC. It encodes CASSIPSGTLYGYTF.

The chain carries TRBV3-1 (or the pseudogene TRBV3-2) and TRBJ2-5; 9 bases map to TRBD1. The CDR3 is 15 amino acids. Germline lookup yields CDR1 LGHDT and CDR2 YNNKEL (reference sequence). The trim removed 2 bases at V and 5 bases at J, leaving 6 bases unmatched. Here the CDR3 reads CASSQWGQGGETQYF. The CDR3 region has the DNA TGTGCCAGCAGCCAATGGGGACAGGGCGGGGAGACCCAGTACTTC.

The CDR3 region has the DNA TGTGCCAGCAGCGTAGAAGGGACTCCCATTTACGAGCAGTACTTC. Translating gives CASSVEGTPIYEQYF. The chain joins TRBV9 to TRBJ2-7, with D possibly being TRBD2 (6 bases). The CDR3 is made up of 15 amino acids. Germline V lookup: CDR1 SGDLS, CDR2 YYNGEE. The V and J ends lost 0 bases and 4 bases respectively, with 14 bases between them.

This clone has a handful of counts. J is TRBJ2-5 and V is TRBV11-2; the match to TRBD2 covers 14 bases. V was clipped by 3 bases and J by 5 bases; unmatched bases: 5. The CDR3 is 16 residues long. The germline V gene encodes CDR1 SGHAT and CDR2 FQNNGV. The CDR3 protein is CASSFRLAGGPETQYF. The CDR3 DNA reads TGTGCCAGCAGCTTTCGACTAGCGGGGGGGCCGGAGACCCAGTACTTC.

The V gene is TRBV4-3, the J gene TRBJ2-3, with 14 bases aligning to TRBD2. V was clipped by 8 bases and J by 3 bases; unmatched bases: 1. In germline, CDR1 is LGHNA, CDR2 YSLEER. The CDR3 has 14 residues. This CDR3 reads CASGTSGGTDTQYF. The CDR3 DNA reads as TGCGCCAGCGGGACTAGCGGGGGAACAGATACGCAGTATTTT.

This clone showed up just once. V and J are TRBV6-2 or TRBV6-3 and TRBJ2-3; 8 bases fit TRBD2. V was pared by 6 bases and J by 3 bases, with 14 bases of the junction left unmatched. Germline-derived CDR1 and CDR2 are MNHEY and SVGEGT. The CDR3 sequence is 17 residues long. The DNA of the CDR3 is TGTGCCAGCAGCCCTATCGGGGGGGGCCTCCGAACAGATACGCAGTATTTT. It codes for CASSPIGGGLRTDTQYF.

The chain carries TRBV19 and TRBJ2-7; TRBD1 matches at 9 bases. J was trimmed by 6 bases and V by 7 bases; bases with no gene match: 7. Germline CDR1 is LNHDA and CDR2 is SQIVND (reference sequence). The CDR3 contains 13 residues. The CDR3 region has the DNA TGTGCCAGTACCTCGACAGGGGGAGGCGAGCAGTACTTC. Protein: CASTSTGGGEQYF.

This chain uses TRBV10-3 with TRBJ1-3; weak D call: TRBD1 (6 bases). The length of the CDR3 is 15 residues. Germline CDR1 ENHRY, CDR2 SYGVKD. The V end was cut by 6 bases, the J end by 0 bases, with 12 bases between. Here the CDR3 reads CAIRQQGISGNTIYF. CDR3 sequence (DNA): TGTGCCATCAGACAACAGGGTATCTCTGGAAACACCATATATTTT.

CDR3 amino acids: CSASFDSYTEAFF. The DNA for the CDR3 is TGCAGTGCTAGTTTCGACTCGTACACTGAAGCTTTCTTT. The V gene is TRBV20-1, the J gene TRBJ1-1; D unresolved. This CDR3 region has 13 residues. Germline CDR1 reads DFQATT; CDR2 reads SNEGSKA (reference sequence). Between the trimmed V and J ends, which lost 3 bases and 3 bases, there was a span of 11 bases.

The J gene is TRBJ2-5, the V gene TRBV24-1; the match to TRBD2 covers 10 bases. The germline V gene has CDR1 KGHDR and CDR2 SFDVKD. The V segment lost 6 bases and the J segment 5 bases; nucleotides outside the gene matches: 14. This CDR3 comprises 17 residues. This CDR3 is CATSPSSGTSELETQYF. The CDR3 bases are TGTGCCACCAGTCCTAGTTCCGGGACTAGCGAATTGGAGACCCAGTACTTC.

This clone was recorded many times. The J gene is TRBJ1-4, the V gene TRBV4-1; TRBD1 matches at 7 bases. The CDR3 spans 14 residues. Germline values: CDR1 MGHRA, CDR2 YSYEKL. The V segment lost 4 bases and the J segment 5 bases; nucleotides outside the gene matches: 4. The CDR3 sequence: CASSLQTGNEKLFF. For the CDR3, the DNA is TGCGCCAGCAGCCTGCAGACAGGGAATGAAAAACTGTTTTTT.

The chain has TRBV19 and TRBJ1-5, with TRBD1 identical over 7 bases. The germline V gene encodes CDR1 LNHDA and CDR2 SQIVND (reference sequence). This CDR3 has 13 amino acids. V lost 6 bases and J lost 7; bases outside the gene matches: 6. CDR3 region: CASRNTGEQPQHF. The DNA of the CDR3 is TGTGCCAGTAGAAACACAGGGGAACAGCCCCAGCATTTT.

This clone was observed once. This sequence joins TRBV7-3 and TRBJ2-1; TRBD1 is a possible D gene (7 bases). This CDR3 has 15 amino acids. CDR1 and CDR2 from the germline V gene are SGHTA and FQGTGA. V was clipped by 5 bases and J by 4 bases, with 15 bases between them. Written as DNA, the CDR3 is TGTGCCAGCAGCCCCCAGGGGGGTGCTTACAATGAGCAGTTCTTC. It codes for CASSPQGGAYNEQFF.

The chain is built from TRBV5-1 and TRBJ2-1; 8 nucleotides align to TRBD2. V was pared by 3 bases and J by 10 bases, with 12 bases of the junction left unmatched. The CDR3 totals 15 residues. Per germline, CDR1 SGHRS and CDR2 YFSETQ. DNA of the CDR3: TGCGCCAGCAGCTCAACCCCCACGGGACTAGGCGAGCAGTTCTTC. Translation gives CASSSTPTGLGEQFF. The variable domain in full, completed from reference TRBV5-1 and TRBJ2-1, reads KAGVTQTPRYLIKTRGQQVTLSCSPISGHRSVSWYQQTPGQGLQFLFEYFSETQRNKGNFPGRFSGRQFSNSRSEMNVSTLELGDSALYLCASSSTPTGLGEQFFGPGTRLTVL.

The chain couples TRBV27 to TRBJ2-1; 8 bases match TRBD2. The germline gives CDR1 MNHEY, CDR2 SMNVEV (reference sequence). This CDR3 contains 14 residues. After removal of 6 bases from V and 7 bases from J, the junction contained 8 bases not matched to a gene. CDR3 nucleotide sequence: TGTGCCAGCAGCCCCCGCGGGGGGCGGAATGAGCAGTTCTTC. Its protein product is CASSPRGGRNEQFF.